One and the same sample provided the 23 T cell receptor beta chains below, sequenced in a study of T cells after yellow fever vaccination. TCRdb analysed the 5' RACE reads with MiXCR anew, one entry per CDR3 protein. The data hold 300,000 or so distinct CDR3 sequences, with 8.5% to 10% observed a single time. The sample was CD4+ T cells sorted from PBMCs, taken 5 days after the yellow fever booster vaccination. Receptor source: a man aged 18 to 30 who received the YFV17D yellow fever vaccine.

This clonotype occurred many times. The genes are TRBV12-3 or TRBV12-4 and TRBJ2-2; 9 nucleotides agree with TRBD1. J lost 6 bases, V lost 3 bases, and 11 bases had no gene match. The CDR3 is made up of 17 amino acids. The CDR3 DNA sequence: TGTGCCAGCAGTTTCCCCGCCGGGACAGGGATGTCCGGGGAGCTGTTTTTT. This translates into CASSFPAGTGMSGELFF.

In its sample, this clonotype was seen many times. V is TRBV9 and J is TRBJ2-3, with D uncertain. Germline V gene data show CDR1 as SGDLS and CDR2 as YYNGEE. CDR3 length: 13 residues. V was clipped by 3 bases and J by 14 bases, with 19 bases between them. The CDR3 loop is CASSGPDPRAWYF. The CDR3 bases are TGTGCCAGCAGCGGCCCGGACCCCCGGGCGTGGTATTTT.

The chain carries TRBV7-2 and TRBJ1-4; the match to TRBD1 covers 7 bases. The CDR3 is made up of 14 amino acids. CDR1 is SGHTA and CDR2 is FQGNSA in the germline V gene. J gave up 10 bases and V 1 base, and 6 bases lay outside the gene matches. The CDR3 protein is CASSLVGTAGKLFF. The CDR3, as DNA: TGTGCCAGCAGCTTAGTGGGGACAGCCGGAAAACTGTTTTTT.

The chain carries TRBV2 and TRBJ1-6; 8 bases align to TRBD1. The CDR3 spans 15 residues. The V segment lost 7 bases and the J segment 6 bases; nucleotides outside the gene matches: 8. CDR1 and CDR2 (germline): SNHLY, FYNNEI. CDR3 sequence: CASNQDRAGNSPLHF. The CDR3 bases are TGTGCCAGCAATCAGGACAGGGCCGGTAATTCACCCCTCCACTTT.

This clonotype was observed a handful of times. The chain employs TRBV6-5 and TRBJ1-6; 10 bases are a match to TRBD1. V dropped 6 bases and J dropped 5; count of bases not matched to a gene: 7. The CDR3 is made up of 16 amino acids. Per germline, CDR1 MNHEY and CDR2 SVGAGI. CDR3 residues: CASSRWGTGDNSPLHF. CDR3 sequence (DNA): TGTGCCAGCAGCCGATGGGGGACAGGGGATAATTCACCCCTCCACTTT.

This sequence joins TRBV5-1 and TRBJ2-5, with 7 positions matching TRBD2. The CDR3 runs to 13 residues. Germline V gene sequence: CDR1 SGHRS, CDR2 YFSETQ. With V trimmed by 4 bases and J by 6 bases, 6 bases remained unmatched. The CDR3: CASSPGLEQTQYF. The DNA of the CDR3 is TGCGCCAGCAGCCCAGGACTAGAACAGACCCAGTACTTC.

This clonotype appeared a few times. The V and J genes are TRBV7-2 and TRBJ2-4, with 8 nucleotides matching TRBD2. Trimming took 5 bases from V and 5 from J; bases not matched to a gene: 11. The CDR3 has 16 amino acids. The V gene's germline CDR1 is SGHTA and CDR2 FQGNSA. CDR3: CASSPRASGFQNIQYF. The DNA for the CDR3 is TGTGCCAGCAGCCCGCGAGCTAGCGGGTTCCAAAACATTCAGTACTTC. The variable domain in full, completed from reference TRBV7-2 and TRBJ2-4, reads GAGVSQSPSNKVTEKGKDVELRCDPISGHTALYWYRQSLGQGLEFLIYFQGNSAPDKSGLPSDRFSAERTGGSVSTLTIQRTQQEDSAVYLCASSPRASGFQNIQYFGAGTRLSVL.

This clonotype was detected only a few times. CDR3 in DNA: TGTGCCAGTAGCCGGACAGGGGGCAACGAGCAGTACGTC. This codes for CASSRTGGNEQYV. V gene TRBV19 combines with J gene TRBJ2-7; 11 nucleotides agree with TRBD1. The CDR3 contains 13 residues. The germline V gene encodes CDR1 LNHDA and CDR2 SQIVND (reference sequence). Losses at the gene ends were 6 bases for V and 5 bases for J; bases not matched to a gene: 3.

The V call is TRBV6-4, the J call TRBJ2-5, with D possibly being TRBD1 or TRBD2 (5 bases each). Germline CDR1 MRHNA, CDR2 SNTAGT. The germline V and J ends were trimmed by 5 bases and 5 bases, with 18 bases remaining between them. This CDR3 is built from 15 residues. This CDR3 reads CASSPRLRGQETQYF. The CDR3 DNA is TGTGCCAGCAGTCCCAGGTTGAGGGGTCAGGAGACCCAGTACTTC.

There are a few counts of this clonotype. This chain links TRBV28 with TRBJ2-7; D possibly matches TRBD1 or TRBD2 (5 bases each). This CDR3 spans 14 amino acids. Trimming left V 4 bases short and J 2 bases short, with 12 bases between. The germline CDR1 and CDR2 sequences are MDHEN and SYDVKM. CDR3 DNA: TGTGCCAGCAGTTCAGTACTAGGGGCCTACGAGCAGTACGTC. It yields the protein CASSSVLGAYEQYV.

The chain is built from TRBV29-1 and TRBJ1-5; D perhaps matches TRBD1 (5 bases). This CDR3 is built from 12 residues. V was shortened by 6 bases and J by 2 bases, with 8 bases between the two germline ends. Germline-derived CDR1 and CDR2 are SQVTM and ANQGSEA. CDR3 sequence: CSVGDGNQPQHF. CDR3 sequence (DNA): TGCAGCGTGGGGGACGGCAATCAGCCCCAGCATTTT.

This clonotype came up a few times. This sequence joins TRBV5-1 and TRBJ2-3; 13 nucleotides line up with TRBD2. The junction had 6 bases not matched to a gene; V was cut back by 5 bases and J by 3 bases. Germline V gene data show CDR1 as SGHRS and CDR2 as YFSETQ. This CDR3 has 16 amino acids. The CDR3 here is CASRMTSGGFTDTQYF. The DNA of the CDR3 is TGCGCCAGCAGAATGACTAGCGGGGGGTTTACAGATACGCAGTATTTT.

This clonotype has more than one count but fewer than ten. The chain couples TRBV12-1 to TRBJ2-1; TRBD1 was called by the table and not checked on the DNA. TRBV12-1 is designated a pseudogene. The CDR3 extends over 16 amino acids. The CDR3 protein is CASSPAPGQEDNEQFF. The CDR3 bases are TGTGCCAGCAGCCCCGCTCCGGGACAGGAAGACAATGAGCAGTTCTTC.

This clonotype was counted between two and nine times. This sequence joins TRBV27 and TRBJ1-4; no reliable D call. Trimming shortened V by 1 base and J by 0 bases, and 6 bases separated the two germline ends. CDR1 is MNHEY and CDR2 is SMNVEV in the germline V gene (reference sequence). The CDR3 has 15 residues. The CDR3 loop is CASSLYSPTNEKLFF. In DNA form, the CDR3 reads TGTGCCAGCAGTTTATACTCCCCAACTAATGAAAAACTGTTTTTT.

This clonotype was counted only a few times. This chain uses TRBV11-3 with TRBJ2-3; D gene ambiguous. Trimming stripped 8 bases from V and 3 bases from J, with 12 bases between. Germline CDR1 reads SGHNT; CDR2 reads YENEEA. The CDR3 is 13 amino acids. CDR3 DNA: TGTGCCAGCGGGGATCCGGGTACAGATACGCAGTATTTT. Its protein is CASGDPGTDTQYF.

This clonotype occurred a few times. This chain connects TRBV5-1 to TRBJ2-7; 9 positions match TRBD1. CDR1 is SGHRS, CDR2 YFSETQ, per germline. Trimming cost V 4 bases and J 3 bases; bases outside gene matches: 8. The CDR3 runs to 15 residues. The CDR3 loop is CASSLRDRARYEQYF. The CDR3, as DNA: TGCGCCAGCAGCCTCCGGGACAGGGCTCGCTACGAGCAGTACTTC. Based on the CDR3 plus reference TRBV5-1 and TRBJ2-7, the full variable domain is KAGVTQTPRYLIKTRGQQVTLSCSPISGHRSVSWYQQTPGQGLQFLFEYFSETQRNKGNFPGRFSGRQFSNSRSEMNVSTLELGDSALYLCASSLRDRARYEQYFGPGTRLTVT.

This clonotype came up a few times. The chain employs TRBV5-1 and TRBJ1-1; TRBD1 matches at 7 bases. Germline CDR1 is SGHRS and CDR2 is YFSETQ. J lost 7 bases, V lost 0 bases, and 12 bases had no gene match. This CDR3 comprises 16 residues. The CDR3 coding sequence is TGCGCCAGCAGCTTGGGTCGGGACAGCCGCTTCGATGAAGCTTTCTTT. Encoded protein: CASSLGRDSRFDEAFF.

The chain joins TRBV29-1 to TRBJ2-3; 8 bases are a match to TRBD2. Trimming removed 4 bases from V and 4 bases from J; junction bases left unmatched: 16. This CDR3 spans 17 amino acids. CDR1 and CDR2 (germline): SQVTM, ANQGSEA. The CDR3 region has the DNA TGCAGCGTTGTCCCACCCCCGGGACTAGGTCCGCCAGATACGCAGTATTTT. Translation: CSVVPPPGLGPPDTQYF.

This clonotype was seen more than once but under ten times. This rearrangement joins TRBV7-9 to TRBJ1-1, with a weak D call TRBD1 (5 bases). Per the germline V gene, CDR1 is SEHNR and CDR2 is FQNEAQ (reference sequence). This CDR3 is built from 13 residues. V was clipped by 0 bases and J by 8 bases, with 10 bases between them. In DNA form, the CDR3 reads TGTGCCAGCAGCTTAGCGTACGGGACGGAAGCTTTCTTT. Translated: CASSLAYGTEAFF.

This clonotype was seen only a few times. The chain is built from TRBV29-1 and TRBJ1-2, with 8 bases matching TRBD1. The J segment lost 5 bases and the V segment lost 7 bases, leaving 9 bases of the junction unmatched. The CDR3 sequence is 13 residues long. The germline V gene encodes CDR1 SQVTM and CDR2 ANQGSEA. CDR3 amino acids: CSAGQGTGYGYTF. For the CDR3, the DNA is TGCAGCGCCGGACAGGGAACAGGGTATGGCTACACCTTC. The full variable domain, its missing parts supplied by reference TRBV29-1 and TRBJ1-2, is SAVISQKPSRDICQRGTSLTIQCQVDSQVTMMFWYRQQPGQSLTLIATANQGSEATYESGFVIDKFPISRPNLTFSTLTVSNMSPEDSSIYLCSAGQGTGYGYTFGSGTRLTVV.

This clonotype appeared a few times. The V call is TRBV20-1, the J call TRBJ2-2; D is unclear. CDR1 is DFQATT, CDR2 SNEGSKA, per germline (reference sequence). V was trimmed by 5 bases and J by 6 bases, leaving 10 bases between them. This CDR3 region has 12 residues. CDR3 in amino acids: CSAPRPSGELFF. DNA for the CDR3: TGCAGTGCTCCAAGGCCGTCCGGGGAGCTGTTTTTT.

The V call is TRBV20-1, the J call TRBJ2-7, with 8 bases identical to TRBD2. V lost 6 bases and J lost 0; bases outside the gene matches: 7. The CDR3 is 14 residues long. In germline, CDR1 is DFQATT, CDR2 SNEGSKA (reference sequence). CDR3 DNA sequence: TGCAGTGCAAGTGTAGCGGGGCTCTCCTACGAGCAGTACTTC. Encoded protein: CSASVAGLSYEQYF.

This clonotype appeared a few times. The chain links TRBV4-3 to TRBJ2-5; 9 bases fit TRBD2. The CDR3 loop spans 13 amino acids. The V segment lost 1 base and the J segment 14 bases; nucleotides outside the gene matches: 8. CDR1 is LGHNA and CDR2 is YSLEER in the germline V gene. CDR3 region: CASSQGTSEEKYF. The CDR3 DNA sequence: TGCGCCAGCAGCCAAGGGACTAGCGAGGAGAAATACTTC.